One sample yielded the 4 T cell receptor delta chains listed below, sequenced in a study of Vδ1+ human thymocytes (dated by TCRdb to 2017 to 2018). On the study overall, not on this receptor specifically: Unlike the oligoclonal repertoires in peripheral blood, the thymic TRG and TRD repertoires appeared highly polyclonal, with Gaussian CDR3 length distributions.

Data came from an Illumina MiSeq. RNA was isolated using the RNeasy mini kit, and reverse transcription was performed with Superscript III. CDR3 amplicons were produced by multiplex PCR using pooled V-gene forward primers and a constant-region reverse primer with Illumina adaptor overhangs. Via CATT, TCRdb reprocessed the public reads, and rows with identical DNA were then joined. This sample comprises about 55,000 delta-chain clones, roughly 15% of them detected only once. In total, the top ten clones hold roughly 0.5% of the sample. These TCRs are of unknown antigen specificity. Sequences were obtained from Vdelta1+ gamma-delta thymocytes from the thymus. Explained via the paper, the cell subset or site label denotes: FACS-sorted CD3+ TCRalphabeta- TCRVdelta1+ TCRVdelta2- thymocytes. These receptors came from a boy younger than two who had congenital heart surgery.

The V gene is TRDV1, the J gene TRDJ1; D is perhaps TRDD3 (8 bases). The CDR3 spans 19 residues. The germline V and J ends were trimmed by 0 bases and 5 bases, with 25 bases remaining between them. Per the germline V gene, CDR1 is TSWWSYY and CDR2 is QGS. In nucleotides, the CDR3 is TGTGCTCTTGGGGAACTTTCCTACCATTGGGGGATGATTCGGGATAAACTCATCTTT. It yields the protein CALGELSYHWGMIRDKLIF.

This clone was counted only a few times. V and J are TRDV3 and TRDJ1; tentative D call: TRDD3 (6 bases). The CDR3 length is 14 residues. V was cut by 1 base and J by 12 bases, with 24 bases left in between. Per the germline V gene, CDR1 is TVYSNPD and CDR2 is GDNSRS (reference sequence). The CDR3 coding sequence is TGTGCCTTTATGCGCTCAATTTGGGGGCCTCAAGTCATCTTT. It yields the protein CAFMRSIWGPQVIF.

To note about this clone: A much bigger clone sits one base away, suggesting this may be a read error. In the same sample, other DNA sequences code for this CDR3. The chain employs TRDV2 and TRDJ1, with D unclear. The CDR3 runs to 12 residues. Germline V gene sequence: CDR1 GEAIGNYY, CDR2 EKD. Trimming removed 5 bases from V and 3 bases from J, with 9 bases in between. The CDR3 protein is CACGTLPDKLIF. CDR3 nucleotides: TGTGCCTGTGGTACTTTGCCCGATAAACTCATCTTT.

The chain combines TRDV1 with TRDJ1; D remains ambiguous. There are 17 residues in the CDR3. V was shortened by 6 bases and J by 0 bases, with 20 bases between the two germline ends. From germline, CDR1 is TSWWSYY and CDR2 QGS. The CDR3 is CALGAPAGRRYTDKLIF. The CDR3 coding sequence is TGTGCTCTTGGCGCTCCGGCTGGCCGGCGGTACACCGATAAACTCATCTTT.